What follows is one T cell receptor (beta chain) and its context. Its specificity is unknown. The data were taken from a study of cytomegalovirus exposure and HLA in healthy donors. Study-wide results and caveats: Confirmation in vitro established that a few CMV-associated chains were specific for CMV antigens. Reports indicated that the classifier achieved high specificity and sensitivity in diagnosing cytomegalovirus status.

Germline V gives CDR1 SGHDN, CDR2 FVKESK. Trimming cost V 1 base and J 9 bases, with 26 bases left between them. This CDR3 contains 18 residues. Method: immunoSEQ multiplex PCR; TCRdb's copy keeps in-frame clones and lacks some. The repertoire holds under 200,000 clones, with 75% to 90% as singletons. This receptor was identified in a woman aged 18-29 years in good health and CMV-seronegative. The V call is TRBV14, the J call TRBJ2-3; D may be TRBD1 (7 bases). The sample consisted of PBMCs. The CDR3 reads CASSQGRVSGLAQGTQYF. The CDR3 nucleotides read TGTGCCAGCAGCCAAGGGAGGGTAAGCGGGCTCGCACAGGGGACGCAGTATTTT. The full variable domain, rest sourced from reference TRBV14 and TRBJ2-3, is EAGVTQFPSHSVIEKGQTVTLRCDPISGHDNLYWYRRVMGKEIKFLLHFVKESKQDESGMPNNRFLAERTGGTYSTLKVQPAELEDSGVYFCASSQGRVSGLAQGTQYFGPGTRLTVL.